This TCR beta chain was identified in a study of graft-versus-host responses after intestinal transplantation. Across the whole study: Among the recipients, transplants were multivisceral, liver-intestinal, or isolated intestinal.

TCRdb's table, derived via immunoSEQ multiplex PCR, lists solely in-frame clones and lacks some. The sample carries tens of thousands of clones, 84% recorded once. The germline CDR1 and CDR2 sequences are SGHRS and YFSETQ. Trimming at V came to 4 bases and at J to 0 bases, leaving 3 bases not matched to a gene. This CDR3 contains 15 residues. This clone was seen a few times. Its specificity is unknown. The source material was unstimulated CD4+ T cells sorted from spleen or lymph node cells, sampled before transplant. This chain uses TRBV5-1 with TRBJ2-2; 7 bases line up with TRBD1. This TCR derives from a human donor who was the organ donor for an intestinal transplant. Here the CDR3 reads CASSLDRANTGELFF. CDR3 sequence (DNA): TGCGCCAGCAGCCTCGACAGGGCGAACACCGGGGAGCTGTTTTTT.